A single sample gave rise to the 30 T cell receptor beta chains below, sequenced in a study of human T cells and chemical hapten exposure. Time point reported: patch test 2, 6 weeks after DPC sensitization. Treatment defined: therapeutic diphenylcyclopropenone sensitization with weekly scalp DPC. TCRdb ran MiXCR on the RACE reads and lists one entry per CDR3 protein. Among tens of thousands of distinct CDR3 sequences, around 6.7% were seen once, and the ten largest hold roughly 1.4%. Source: whole blood, taken in connection with sensitization to the hapten diphenylcyclopropenone (DPC). The receptors were gathered from a woman in her twenties or thirties with alopecia areata. Some clones in this sample may be carry-over from other donors' samples.

The sample holds many counts of this clonotype. The rearrangement uses TRBV20-1 and TRBJ2-1, with 9 bases that match TRBD1. The CDR3 covers 14 residues. Germline CDR1 reads DFQATT; CDR2 reads SNEGSKA (reference sequence). Unmatched junction bases numbered 5, after V lost 6 bases and J lost 2 bases. As DNA, the CDR3 is TGCAGTGCCCTGGGGGACAGGGCCTACAATGAGCAGTTCTTC. Its translation is CSALGDRAYNEQFF.

In the case of this clonotype: This may stem from a read error, because a much larger clone lies one nucleotide away. CDR3 residues: CSARDVGRGSSNEQYF. The DNA for the CDR3 is TGCAGTGCTAGAGATGTCGGCCGAGGGTCATCCAACGAGCAGTACTTC. The V gene is TRBV20-1, the J gene TRBJ2-7; TRBD2 might be the D (5 bases). Germline V gene sequence: CDR1 DFQATT, CDR2 SNEGSKA (reference sequence). This CDR3 spans 16 amino acids. V lost 0 bases to trimming and J lost 5 bases, with 20 bases between them.

The rearrangement uses TRBV12-5 and TRBJ1-1, with 7 bases identical to TRBD1. CDR1 and CDR2 (germline): LGHNT, FRNRAP. The CDR3 runs to 16 residues. Trimming cost V 3 bases and J 4 bases; bases outside gene matches: 11. The CDR3 DNA sequence: TGTGCTAGTGGTTTCGGTGTACAGGGGTCGGGCACTGAAGCTTTCTTT. Residues: CASGFGVQGSGTEAFF.

The CDR3 loop is CASSVGDRGREKLFF. For the CDR3, the DNA is TGTGCCAGCAGCGTAGGGGACAGGGGTCGAGAAAAACTGTTTTTT. This chain connects TRBV9 to TRBJ1-4, with 10 bases aligning to TRBD1. This CDR3 is built from 15 residues. Unmatched junction bases numbered 4, after V lost 0 bases and J lost 8 bases. Germline V gene lookup returns CDR1 SGDLS and CDR2 YYNGEE.

J is TRBJ2-7 and V is TRBV11-2; 7 positions match TRBD2. The CDR3 is made up of 15 amino acids. CDR1 is SGHAT, CDR2 FQNNGV, per germline. V shed 3 bases, J shed 3 bases, and the junction held 8 bases outside the gene matches. The DNA for the CDR3 is TGTGCCAGCAGCTTTACTAGCGAGGGGATCTACGAGCAGTACTTC. Translated, it gives CASSFTSEGIYEQYF.

This clonotype was counted a few times. The chain carries TRBV6-5 and TRBJ2-3; D gene unclear. The CDR3 runs 13 residues. The V end lost 2 bases, the J end lost 4 bases, and 7 bases lay between the germline ends. Germline loops: CDR1 MNHEY, CDR2 SVGAGI. This CDR3 reads CASSYAGADTQYF. CDR3 DNA: TGTGCCAGCAGTTACGCTGGGGCAGATACGCAGTATTTT.

The chain carries TRBV19 and TRBJ1-1; maybe TRBD1 (5 bases). V shed 3 bases and J shed 1 base, with 18 bases lying between them. Germline CDR1 LNHDA, CDR2 SQIVND (reference sequence). CDR3 length: 17 amino acids. CDR3 protein: CASSIRGGGGGNTEAFF. The CDR3 DNA reads TGTGCCAGTAGTATTCGGGGTGGGGGTGGAGGGAACACTGAAGCTTTCTTT.

The chain carries TRBV27 and TRBJ2-5; possible D gene TRBD2, 5 bases. CDR3 length: 14 amino acids. Trimming stripped 5 bases from V and 2 bases from J, with 12 bases between. Germline values: CDR1 MNHEY, CDR2 SMNVEV (reference sequence). CDR3 in amino acids: CASSAQEEQETQYF. The CDR3 nucleotides read TGTGCCAGCAGTGCCCAGGAGGAACAAGAGACCCAGTACTTC.

V usage is TRBV29-1 and J usage is TRBJ1-1; TRBD1 might be the D (6 bases). V shed 5 bases and J shed 4 bases, with 26 bases lying between them. CDR1 SQVTM and CDR2 ANQGSEA come from the germline V gene. This CDR3 comprises 17 residues. CDR3 bases: TGCAGCGTTTTAGCTTTTGGGACGCACGGAGGGGGCACTGAAGCTTTCTTT. Translated: CSVLAFGTHGGGTEAFF.

In its sample, this clonotype ranks as medium-sized. The chain links TRBV6-1 to TRBJ2-5; the D gene could be TRBD1 or TRBD2 (5 bases each). CDR3 length: 15 amino acids. Germline V gene lookup returns CDR1 MNHNS and CDR2 SASEGT. V was pared by 1 base and J by 0 bases, with 9 bases between. The CDR3 is CASSEVGGNQETQYF. CDR3 sequence (DNA): TGTGCCAGCAGTGAAGTTGGGGGAAACCAAGAGACCCAGTACTTC.

In this sample, this clonotype turned up many times. One end of the junction does not line up with germline, which may come from a read error. The J gene is TRBJ2-5, the V gene TRBV10-3, with 8 positions matching TRBD2. The CDR3 extends over 14 amino acids. Per germline, CDR1 ENHRY and CDR2 SYGVKD. The DNA of the CDR3 is TGTGCCAACAGTCCGGGGGGGACCTGGGAGACCCAGTACTTC. This codes for CANSPGGTWETQYF.

This chain uses TRBV5-1 with TRBJ2-1; no definite D call. Germline CDR1 reads SGHRS; CDR2 reads YFSETQ. The CDR3 spans 14 residues. The V gene lost 2 bases and the J gene lost 1 base, with 7 bases spanning the gap. The CDR3 DNA sequence: TGCGCCAGCAGCTTCGACACGTCCTACAATGAGCAGTTCTTC. It is translated as CASSFDTSYNEQFF.

At least ten counts were recorded for this clonotype. The genes are TRBV2 and TRBJ2-1, with a weak D call TRBD2 (5 bases). CDR3 size: 13 residues. Germline V gene data show CDR1 as SNHLY and CDR2 as FYNNEI. V lost 7 bases and J lost 9, with 16 bases in between. CDR3 nucleotide sequence: TGTGCCAGCAATCGGGTCGAGGGCCGTGAGCAGTTCTTC. It specifies CASNRVEGREQFF.

This clonotype was seen repeatedly, ten times or more. The chain joins TRBV7-9 to TRBJ1-4; a weak D match, TRBD1 (5 bases). V was cut by 6 bases and J by 2 bases, with 7 bases left in between. CDR3 length: 13 amino acids. The germline V gene encodes CDR1 SEHNR and CDR2 FQNEAQ (reference sequence). CDR3 coding DNA: TGTGCCAGCAGGGGACGGACTAATGAAAAACTGTTTTTT. This sequence encodes CASRGRTNEKLFF.

The V call is TRBV12-3 or TRBV12-4, the J call TRBJ1-6; a weak D match, TRBD1 (6 bases). The CDR3 contains 16 residues. V was clipped by 5 bases and J by 9 bases, with 20 bases between them. The CDR3 bases are TGTGCCAGCAGTCGCACAGGGATATCCGTGAGTTCACCCCTCCACTTT. This sequence encodes CASSRTGISVSSPLHF.

This clonotype was detected ten times or more. J is TRBJ2-3 and V is TRBV11-1, with D hard to call. The ends were cut back, 2 bases at V and 0 bases at J, with 9 bases in the middle. The germline V gene has CDR1 SGHAT and CDR2 FQDESV (reference sequence). This CDR3 is 15 amino acids long. CDR3 loop: CASSLRYSSTDTQYF. In DNA form, the CDR3 reads TGTGCCAGCAGCTTACGTTACAGTAGCACAGATACGCAGTATTTT.

The chain uses TRBV6-2 or TRBV6-3 and TRBJ1-1; no clear D. V was cut by 8 bases and J by 8 bases, with 15 bases left in between. Germline V gene lookup returns CDR1 MNHEY and CDR2 SVGEGT. The CDR3 is made up of 12 amino acids. The CDR3 sequence: CASRHGIFEAFF. CDR3 DNA: TGTGCCAGCCGTCACGGGATCTTCGAAGCTTTCTTT.

This clonotype has at least ten counts. The chain joins TRBV2 to TRBJ1-5; weak D call: TRBD1 (5 bases). V lost 5 bases and J 3 bases, leaving 20 bases between the germline ends. CDR1 is SNHLY and CDR2 is FYNNEI in the germline V gene. The CDR3 totals 17 residues. The CDR3 spells CASSSTYTGRFNQPQHF. CDR3 DNA: TGTGCCAGCAGTTCAACCTACACGGGACGGTTCAATCAGCCCCAGCATTTT. The entire variable domain, with the rest obtained from reference TRBV2 and TRBJ1-5, is as follows: EPEVTQTPSHQVTQMGQEVILRCVPISNHLYFYWYRQILGQKVEFLVSFYNNEISEKSEIFDDQFSVERPDGSNFTLKIRSTKLEDSAMYFCASSSTYTGRFNQPQHFGDGTRLSIL.

Ten or more counts support this clonotype. The chain is built from TRBV6-5 and TRBJ2-7, with TRBD1 matching over 9 bases. V lost 2 bases, J lost 4 bases, and 3 bases stayed unmatched. The germline CDR1 and CDR2 sequences are MNHEY and SVGAGI. The CDR3 length is 14 residues. CDR3 sequence: CASSYRDRVYEQYF. Here the CDR3 DNA reads TGTGCCAGCAGTTACCGGGACAGGGTGTACGAGCAGTACTTC.

The CDR3 is CASSPTAGDSNQPQHF. The DNA of the CDR3 is TGTGCCAGCAGCCCCACAGCAGGGGATAGCAATCAGCCCCAGCATTTT. This chain connects TRBV6-1 to TRBJ1-5; possible D gene TRBD1, 6 bases. The germline CDR1 and CDR2 sequences are MNHNS and SASEGT. Trimming stripped 6 bases from V and 0 bases from J, with 15 bases between. The CDR3 extends over 16 amino acids.

Ten or more counts support this clonotype. The gene calls are TRBV11-3 and TRBJ1-6, with D tentatively TRBD1 (5 bases). The CDR3 extends over 13 amino acids. Per the germline V gene, CDR1 is SGHNT and CDR2 is YENEEA. V was trimmed by 3 bases and J by 7 bases, leaving 7 bases between them. The DNA of the CDR3 is TGTGCCAGCAGCTTTGGGGCAAATTCACCCCTCCACTTT. As protein: CASSFGANSPLHF.

Remarks on this clonotype: This may stem from a read error, because a much larger clone lies one nucleotide away. The rearrangement links TRBV3-1 to TRBJ1-1; D gene uncertain. The CDR3 has 11 residues. V dropped 1 base and J dropped 10 bases, with 7 bases sitting between them. The germline V gene has CDR1 LGHDT and CDR2 YNNKEL (reference sequence). The CDR3 sequence is CASSQGGGAFF. CDR3 in DNA: TGTGCCAGCAGCCAAGGCGGTGGAGCTTTCTTT.

The sample holds many counts of this clonotype. The V gene is TRBV7-6, the J gene TRBJ2-2, with D unclear. This CDR3 is built from 12 residues. Germline V CDR1 and CDR2: SGHVS, FNYEAQ. The V gene lost 5 bases and the J gene lost 5 bases, with 6 bases spanning the gap. The CDR3 loop reads CASSPITGELFF. The CDR3 nucleotides read TGTGCCAGCAGCCCTATTACCGGGGAGCTGTTTTTT.

This clonotype was counted many times. The genes are TRBV6-5 and TRBJ1-6; 10 bases are shared with TRBD1. Trimming at V came to 5 bases and at J to 10 bases, leaving 11 bases not matched to a gene. In germline, CDR1 is MNHEY, CDR2 SVGAGI. There are 16 residues in the CDR3. CDR3 region: CASSPRQGAFGSPLHF. The CDR3 DNA reads as TGTGCCAGCAGTCCGAGACAGGGGGCGTTTGGCTCACCCCTCCACTTT.

This clonotype occurred many times. The V and J genes are TRBV29-1 and TRBJ2-7; the D is unclear. V was trimmed by 5 bases and J by 2 bases, leaving 10 bases between them. Germline CDR1 and CDR2: SQVTM and ANQGSEA. This CDR3 has 12 amino acids. The CDR3 nucleotides are TGCAGCGTTCTGGGCCTTGCCTACGAGCAGTACTTC. Translating gives CSVLGLAYEQYF.

This clonotype came up many times. This sequence joins TRBV5-1 and TRBJ2-3, with TRBD1 identical over 10 bases. Per germline, CDR1 SGHRS and CDR2 YFSETQ. The CDR3 loop spans 16 amino acids. J lost 6 bases, V lost 4 bases, and 11 bases had no gene match. The CDR3 DNA sequence: TGCGCCAGCAGCGGGAGACAGGGGGCGGCTTCTGATACGCAGTATTTT. This encodes CASSGRQGAASDTQYF.

This sequence joins TRBV12-3 or TRBV12-4 and TRBJ1-2; TRBD1 matches 7 bases. This CDR3 comprises 14 residues. After removal of 6 bases from V and 4 bases from J, the junction contained 8 bases not matched to a gene. Here the CDR3 reads CASRLSTGTYGYTF. DNA for the CDR3: TGTGCCAGCAGGCTATCGACAGGGACCTATGGCTACACCTTC.

The sample holds a few counts of this clonotype. V is TRBV7-9 and J is TRBJ1-2; D not certain. The V gene's germline CDR1 is SEHNR and CDR2 FQNEAQ (reference sequence). The CDR3 loop spans 12 amino acids. V lost 3 bases and J lost 3, with 5 bases in between. The DNA for the CDR3 is TGTGCCAGCAGCTTTACGGACTATGGCTACACCTTC. Protein: CASSFTDYGYTF.

J is TRBJ2-7 and V is TRBV30; D possibly corresponds to TRBD1 (5 bases). Trimming stripped 1 base from V and 2 bases from J, with 6 bases between. This CDR3 comprises 12 residues. Germline V gene lookup returns CDR1 GTSNPN and CDR2 SVGIG (reference sequence). CDR3 in DNA: TGTGCCTGGAGTGGACAGACCTACGAGCAGTACTTC. Protein: CAWSGQTYEQYF.

This clonotype has only a few counts. This chain uses TRBV5-4 with TRBJ1-6, with 7 bases lining up with TRBD1. From germline, CDR1 is SGHNT and CDR2 YYREEE (reference sequence). Losses at the gene ends were 1 base for V and 0 bases for J; bases not matched to a gene: 4. CDR3 size: 17 residues. CDR3 loop: CASSLLAGGSYNSPLHF. The CDR3, as DNA: TGTGCCAGCAGCTTGCTGGCAGGGGGCTCCTATAATTCACCCCTCCACTTT. Variable domain in full (rest from reference TRBV5-4 and TRBJ1-6): ETGVTQSPTHLIKTRGQQVTLRCSSQSGHNTVSWYQQALGQGPQFIFQYYREEENGRGNFPPRFSGLQFPNYSSELNVNALELDDSALYLCASSLLAGGSYNSPLHFGNGTRLTVT.